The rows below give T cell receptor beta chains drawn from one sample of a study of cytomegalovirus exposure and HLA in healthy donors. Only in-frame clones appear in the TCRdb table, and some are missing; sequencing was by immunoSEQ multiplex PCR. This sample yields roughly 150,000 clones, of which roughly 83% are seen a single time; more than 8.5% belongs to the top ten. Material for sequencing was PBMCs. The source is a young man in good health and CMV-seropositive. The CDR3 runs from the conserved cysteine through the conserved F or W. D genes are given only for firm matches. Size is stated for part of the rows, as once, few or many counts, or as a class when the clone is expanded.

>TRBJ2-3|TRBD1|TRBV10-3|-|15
CAISPTGDGTDTQYF
TGTGCCATCAGTCCTACAGGGGATGGGACAGATACGCAGTATTTT
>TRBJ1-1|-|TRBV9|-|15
CASSVRGARNTEAFF
TGTGCCAGCAGCGTCCGGGGGGCCAGGAACACTGAAGCTTTCTTT
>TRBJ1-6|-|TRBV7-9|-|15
CASSPLDRWDSPLHF
TGTGCCAGCAGCCCCCTAGACAGGTGGGATTCACCCCTCCACTTT
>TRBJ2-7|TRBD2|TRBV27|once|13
CASSLPGGRGQYF
TGTGCCAGCAGTTTACCAGGCGGGAGGGGGCAGTACTTC
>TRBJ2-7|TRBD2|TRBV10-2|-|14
CASNFGGVGYEQYF
TGCGCCAGCAACTTCGGGGGGGTGGGCTACGAGCAGTACTTC
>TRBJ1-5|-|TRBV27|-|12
CASSFLNQPQHF
TGTGCCAGCAGTTTCCTGAATCAGCCCCAGCATTTT
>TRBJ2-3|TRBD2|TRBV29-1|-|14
CSVGPAGEFDTQYF
TGCAGCGTTGGTCCAGCGGGGGAGTTCGATACGCAGTATTTT
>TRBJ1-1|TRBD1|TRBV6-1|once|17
CASSERGDRGMNTEAFF
TGTGCCAGCAGTGAAAGGGGGGACAGGGGCATGAACACTGAAGCTTTCTTT
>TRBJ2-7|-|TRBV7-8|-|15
CASSPPPRVFHEQYF
TGTGCCAGCAGCCCTCCCCCCCGTGTTTTCCACGAGCAGTACTTC
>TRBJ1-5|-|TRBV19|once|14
CASSLRQNNQPQHF
TGTGCCAGTAGTCTCAGACAGAACAATCAGCCCCAGCATTTT
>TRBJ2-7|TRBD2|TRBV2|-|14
CASSYGTSDYEQYF
TGTGCCAGCAGTTACGGGACTAGCGACTACGAGCAGTACTTC
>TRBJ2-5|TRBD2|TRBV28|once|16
CASITAGLAGGETQYF
TGTGCCAGCATTACGGCGGGACTAGCGGGAGGAGAGACCCAGTACTTC
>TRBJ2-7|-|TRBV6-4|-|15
CASSPGPLTIYEQYF
TGTGCCAGCAGTCCTGGGCCCCTGACAATCTACGAGCAGTACTTC
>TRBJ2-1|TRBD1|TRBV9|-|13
CASCLQGAGEQFF
TGTGCCAGCTGTCTTCAGGGGGCAGGAGAGCAGTTCTTC
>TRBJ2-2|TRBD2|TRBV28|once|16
CASSREEFSNTGELFF
TGTGCCAGCAGCCGGGAGGAGTTTTCGAACACCGGGGAGCTGTTTTTT
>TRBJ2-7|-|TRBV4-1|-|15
CASSQGQDSSYEQYF
TGCGCCAGCAGCCAAGGACAAGACAGCTCCTACGAGCAGTACTTC
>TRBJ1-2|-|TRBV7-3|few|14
CASSFDGSDYGYTF
TGTGCCAGCAGCTTTGACGGGAGTGACTATGGCTACACCTTC
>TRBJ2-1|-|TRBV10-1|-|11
CASSDANEQFF
TGCGCCAGCAGTGATGCGAATGAGCAGTTCTTC
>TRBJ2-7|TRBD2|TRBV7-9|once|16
CASSFLSSGRVYEQYF
TGTGCCAGCAGCTTCTTGTCCAGCGGGAGGGTCTACGAGCAGTACTTC
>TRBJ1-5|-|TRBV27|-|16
CASSLRGVGGNQPQHF
TGTGCCAGCAGTTTACGGGGGGTCGGCGGCAATCAGCCCCAGCATTTT
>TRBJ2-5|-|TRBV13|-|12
CASSATGETQYF
TGTGCCAGCAGCGCTACGGGGGAGACCCAGTACTTC
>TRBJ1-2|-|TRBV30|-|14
CAWRVSWGNYGYTF
TGTGCCTGGAGGGTTTCATGGGGCAACTATGGCTACACCTTC
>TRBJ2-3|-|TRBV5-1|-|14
CASSSGSRADTQYF
TGCGCCAGCAGCTCTGGGAGTCGGGCGGATACGCAGTATTTT
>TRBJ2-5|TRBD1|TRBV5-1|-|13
CASSLTGEETQYF
TGCGCCAGCAGCTTAACAGGGGAAGAGACCCAGTACTTC
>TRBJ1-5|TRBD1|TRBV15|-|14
CATSRDRGSQPQHF
TGTGCCACCAGTAGGGACAGGGGCAGTCAGCCCCAGCATTTT
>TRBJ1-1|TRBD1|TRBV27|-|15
CASRDPGQGWTEAFF
TGTGCCAGCAGAGACCCGGGACAGGGTTGGACTGAAGCTTTCTTT
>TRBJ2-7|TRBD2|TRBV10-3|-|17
CAISESVIAGAVYEQYF
TGTGCCATCAGTGAGTCGGTGATAGCGGGAGCGGTTTACGAGCAGTACTTC
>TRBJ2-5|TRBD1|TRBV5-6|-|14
CASSSGQDQETQYF
TGTGCCAGCAGCTCCGGACAGGACCAAGAGACCCAGTACTTC
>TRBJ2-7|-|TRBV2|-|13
CASSENFKYEQYF
TGTGCCAGCAGTGAAAACTTTAAATACGAGCAGTACTTC
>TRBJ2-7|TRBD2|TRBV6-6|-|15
CASSYLGLAGGEQYF
TGTGCCAGCAGTTATTTGGGACTAGCGGGAGGCGAGCAGTACTTC